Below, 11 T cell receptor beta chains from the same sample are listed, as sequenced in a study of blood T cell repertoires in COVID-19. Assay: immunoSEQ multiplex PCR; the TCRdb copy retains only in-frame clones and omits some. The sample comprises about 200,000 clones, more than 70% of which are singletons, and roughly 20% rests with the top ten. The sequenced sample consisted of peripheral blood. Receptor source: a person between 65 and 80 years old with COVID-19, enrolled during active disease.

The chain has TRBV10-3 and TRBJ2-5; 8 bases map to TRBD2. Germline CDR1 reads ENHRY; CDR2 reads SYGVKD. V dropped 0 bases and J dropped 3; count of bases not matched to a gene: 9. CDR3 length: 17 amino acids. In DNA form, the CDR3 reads TGTGCCATCAGTGAGTCGACGGGTGCGGGGGGTAAAGAGACCCAGTACTTC. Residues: CAISESTGAGGKETQYF.

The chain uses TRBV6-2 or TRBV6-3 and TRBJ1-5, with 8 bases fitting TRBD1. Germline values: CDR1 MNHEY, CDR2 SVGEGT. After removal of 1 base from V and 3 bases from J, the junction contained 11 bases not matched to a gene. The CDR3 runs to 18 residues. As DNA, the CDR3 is TGTGCCAGCAGTTACTTGAGGAACACAGGGGGAGACAATCAGCCCCAGCATTTT. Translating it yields CASSYLRNTGGDNQPQHF.

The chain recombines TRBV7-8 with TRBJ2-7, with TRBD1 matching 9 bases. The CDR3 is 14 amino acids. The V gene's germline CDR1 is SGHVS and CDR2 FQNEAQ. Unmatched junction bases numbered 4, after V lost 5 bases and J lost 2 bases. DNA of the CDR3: TGTGCCAGCAGCCCGACAGGGGGGGCCTACGAGCAGTACTTC. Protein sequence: CASSPTGGAYEQYF.

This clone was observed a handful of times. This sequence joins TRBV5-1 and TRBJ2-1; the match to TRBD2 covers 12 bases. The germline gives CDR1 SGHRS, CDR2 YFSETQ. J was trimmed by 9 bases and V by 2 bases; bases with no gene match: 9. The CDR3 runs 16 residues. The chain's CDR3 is CASSLSPSGRASEQFF. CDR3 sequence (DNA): TGCGCCAGCAGCTTAAGTCCTAGCGGGAGGGCGAGTGAGCAGTTCTTC.

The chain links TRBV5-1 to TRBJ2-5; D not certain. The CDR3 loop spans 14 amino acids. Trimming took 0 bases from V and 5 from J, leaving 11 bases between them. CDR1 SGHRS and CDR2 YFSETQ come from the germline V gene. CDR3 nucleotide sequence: TGCGCCAGCAGCTTGGGAGCGTTCGGGGAGACCCAGTACTTC. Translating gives CASSLGAFGETQYF. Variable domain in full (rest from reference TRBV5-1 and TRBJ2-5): KAGVTQTPRYLIKTRGQQVTLSCSPISGHRSVSWYQQTPGQGLQFLFEYFSETQRNKGNFPGRFSGRQFSNSRSEMNVSTLELGDSALYLCASSLGAFGETQYFGPGTRLLVL.

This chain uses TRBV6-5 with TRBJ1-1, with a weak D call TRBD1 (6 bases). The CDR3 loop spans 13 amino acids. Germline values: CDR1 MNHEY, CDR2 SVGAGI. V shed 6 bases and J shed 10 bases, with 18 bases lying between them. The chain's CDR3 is CASSDGGALIAFF. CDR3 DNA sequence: TGTGCCAGCAGCGACGGGGGGGCGCTGATAGCTTTCTTT.

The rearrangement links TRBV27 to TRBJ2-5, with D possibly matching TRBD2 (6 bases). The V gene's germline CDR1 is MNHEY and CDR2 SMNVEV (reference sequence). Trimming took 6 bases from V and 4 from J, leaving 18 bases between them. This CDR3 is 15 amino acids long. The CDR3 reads CASRRKGGLRETQYF. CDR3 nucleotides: TGTGCCAGCAGACGCAAGGGAGGCCTGCGAGAGACCCAGTACTTC.

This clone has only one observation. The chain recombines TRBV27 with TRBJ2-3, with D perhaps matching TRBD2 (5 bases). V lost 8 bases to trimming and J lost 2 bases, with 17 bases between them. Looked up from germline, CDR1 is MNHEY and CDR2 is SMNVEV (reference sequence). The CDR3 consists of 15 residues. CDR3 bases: TGTGCCAGCGGGTTCTTAGCGTCCGACACAGATACGCAGTATTTT. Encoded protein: CASGFLASDTDTQYF.

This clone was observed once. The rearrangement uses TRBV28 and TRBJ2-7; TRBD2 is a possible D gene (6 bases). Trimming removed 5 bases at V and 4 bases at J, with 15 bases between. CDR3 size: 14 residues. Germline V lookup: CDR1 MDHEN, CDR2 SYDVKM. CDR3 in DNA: TGTGCCAGCAGTGCCCCAGTCAGCGGGTACGAGCAGTACTTC. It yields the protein CASSAPVSGYEQYF. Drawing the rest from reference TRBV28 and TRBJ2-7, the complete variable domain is DVKVTQSSRYLVKRTGEKVFLECVQDMDHENMFWYRQDPGLGLRLIYFSYDVKMKEKGDIPEGYSVSREKKERFSLILESASTNQTSMYLCASSAPVSGYEQYFGPGTRLTVT.

DNA for the CDR3: TGCGCCAGCAGCCCAGCGGTGGGTCTCGGAAACACCATATATTTT. This sequence encodes CASSPAVGLGNTIYF. This sequence joins TRBV4-3 and TRBJ1-3; D gene ambiguous. This CDR3 has 15 residues. V shed 4 bases and J shed 4 bases, with 14 bases lying between them. Germline-derived CDR1 and CDR2 are LGHNA and YSLEER.

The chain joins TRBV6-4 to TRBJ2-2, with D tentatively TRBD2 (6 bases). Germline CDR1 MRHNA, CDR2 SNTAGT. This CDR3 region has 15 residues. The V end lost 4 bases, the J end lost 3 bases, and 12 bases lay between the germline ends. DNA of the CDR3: TGTGCCAGCAGTGTCGGCGGGACCGACACCGGGGAGCTGTTTTTT. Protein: CASSVGGTDTGELFF.